One sample yielded the 32 T cell receptor beta chains listed below, sequenced in a study of cytomegalovirus exposure and HLA in healthy donors. 60 Vbeta and 13 Jbeta primers were used in PCR. Here immunoSEQ multiplex PCR was the method, and the copy in TCRdb shows in-frame clones only, minus some. The sample yields around 140,000 clones, more than 75% seen once. Sequences were obtained from PBMCs. The receptors originated from a woman under 30 in good health and CMV-seropositive.

The rearrangement links TRBV27 to TRBJ2-3; 8 bases are a match to TRBD1. From germline, CDR1 is MNHEY and CDR2 SMNVEV (reference sequence). J was trimmed by 1 base and V by 6 bases; bases with no gene match: 9. The CDR3 totals 16 residues. The CDR3, as DNA: TGTGCCAGCAGCTCCGCGACAGGGGTCGGCACAGATACGCAGTATTTT. This codes for CASSSATGVGTDTQYF.

This rearrangement joins TRBV6-1 to TRBJ2-2; 15 bases agree with TRBD2. Germline-derived CDR1 and CDR2 are MNHNS and SASEGT. This CDR3 region has 16 residues. V dropped 4 bases and J dropped 4; count of bases not matched to a gene: 1. The CDR3 loop reads CASSGGLAGGTGELFF. In DNA form, the CDR3 reads TGTGCCAGCAGTGGGGGACTAGCGGGGGGCACCGGGGAGCTGTTTTTT.

This chain joins TRBV28 and TRBJ2-7; D is perhaps TRBD2 (7 bases). The CDR3 sequence is 15 residues long. Trimming removed 3 bases at V and 3 bases at J, with 15 bases between. Germline V lookup: CDR1 MDHEN, CDR2 SYDVKM. The CDR3 here is CASSLGGGVVYEQYF. DNA for the CDR3: TGTGCCAGCAGTTTGGGGGGGGGCGTAGTCTACGAGCAGTACTTC.

This clone turned up a few times. This sequence joins TRBV18 and TRBJ1-2; 7 nucleotides match TRBD1. Germline V gene sequence: CDR1 KGHSH, CDR2 LQKENI. J was trimmed by 8 bases and V by 1 base; bases with no gene match: 16. The CDR3 extends over 17 amino acids. CDR3 nucleotide sequence: TGTGCCAGCTCACCACTACAAGGACAGGCTCCTGGCGGGGGCTACACCTTC. Encoded protein: CASSPLQGQAPGGGYTF.

This clone has more than one count but fewer than ten. The genes are TRBV6-1 and TRBJ1-1; TRBD1 matches 10 bases. The germline V gene has CDR1 MNHNS and CDR2 SASEGT. The CDR3 has 12 amino acids. V was pared by 5 bases and J by 10 bases, with 4 bases of the junction left unmatched. The CDR3 region has the DNA TGTGCCAGCAGTCGGGACAGGGGAGTAGCTTTCTTT. Translated: CASSRDRGVAFF.

The table lists this clone with a count of one. V is TRBV19 and J is TRBJ1-2; D remains ambiguous. The CDR3 is 11 residues long. Trimming cost V 7 bases and J 5 bases, with 8 bases left between them. Per the germline V gene, CDR1 is LNHDA and CDR2 is SQIVND (reference sequence). The DNA for the CDR3 is TGTGCCAGTAACCGGGGTTATGGCTACACCTTC. Amino acids: CASNRGYGYTF.

The chain links TRBV11-2 to TRBJ2-4; 9 bases map to TRBD2. The CDR3 spans 14 residues. V was pared by 4 bases and J by 3 bases, with 1 base of the junction left unmatched. Germline CDR1 and CDR2: SGHAT and FQNNGV. CDR3 protein: CASSSAGGKNIQYF. As DNA, the CDR3 is TGTGCCAGCAGCTCAGCGGGGGGCAAAAACATTCAGTACTTC.

V usage is TRBV6-5 and J usage is TRBJ2-7; 12 positions agree with TRBD2. Per the germline V gene, CDR1 is MNHEY and CDR2 is SVGAGI. V shed 2 bases and J 2 bases; nucleotides not matched to a gene: 1. This CDR3 has 15 amino acids. As DNA, the CDR3 is TGTGCCAGCAGTTACAGGACTAGCGGGACCTACGAGCAGTACTTC. Amino acids: CASSYRTSGTYEQYF.

V gene TRBV11-2 combines with J gene TRBJ2-2; 8 bases map to TRBD2. The CDR3 consists of 17 residues. V lost 5 bases and J lost 1; bases outside the gene matches: 9. Germline values: CDR1 SGHAT, CDR2 FQNNGV. In DNA, the CDR3 is TGTGCCAGCAGCCTTGACCGGGGGGGCTTGAACACCGGGGAGCTGTTTTTT. Translation gives CASSLDRGGLNTGELFF.

This chain uses TRBV29-1 with TRBJ1-1, with TRBD1 matching 10 bases. With 4 bases clipped from V and 4 bases from J, the junction kept 9 bases outside the gene matches. Germline-derived CDR1 and CDR2 are SQVTM and ANQGSEA. The CDR3 has 15 residues. DNA for the CDR3: TGCAGCGTTGCGATCGGGACAGGGGAGTTCACTGAAGCTTTCTTT. Its protein is CSVAIGTGEFTEAFF.

CDR3 sequence: CASSTGGIKYEQYF. In DNA, the CDR3 is TGCGCCAGCAGTACAGGGGGCATAAAATACGAGCAGTACTTC. The chain uses TRBV5-1 and TRBJ2-5; 9 bases are a match to TRBD1. The DNA matches TRBJ2-7 better at its end, which makes the J call doubtful. The CDR3 is 14 amino acids. The germline V gene has CDR1 SGHRS and CDR2 YFSETQ.

This clone has only a few counts. This chain joins TRBV6-5 and TRBJ1-4, with no clear D. The V end lost 4 bases, the J end lost 11 bases, and 14 bases lay between the germline ends. Per the germline V gene, CDR1 is MNHEY and CDR2 is SVGAGI. CDR3 length: 13 amino acids. CDR3 DNA sequence: TGTGCCAGCAGTTCCACGACGGGGTTGAAACTGTTTTTT. Protein product: CASSSTTGLKLFF.

The chain links TRBV6-1 to TRBJ1-4, with D maybe TRBD1 (5 bases). Trimming took off 1 base at V and 7 bases at J, with 10 bases between the two ends. CDR3 length equals 14 residues. Per the germline V gene, CDR1 is MNHNS and CDR2 is SASEGT. The CDR3 loop is CASSEGGGGEKLFF. CDR3 nucleotides: TGTGCCAGCAGTGAAGGGGGCGGTGGTGAAAAACTGTTTTTT.

The chain couples TRBV18 to TRBJ1-5; TRBD1 matches at 7 bases. This CDR3 region has 14 residues. Looked up from germline, CDR1 is KGHSH and CDR2 is LQKENI. Losses at the gene ends were 3 bases for V and 5 bases for J; bases not matched to a gene: 4. CDR3 coding DNA: TGTGCCAGCTCACCCGGAACAGGGGATCAGCCCCAGCATTTT. This sequence encodes CASSPGTGDQPQHF.

The genes are TRBV28 and TRBJ1-5, with 7 bases that match TRBD1. From germline, CDR1 is MDHEN and CDR2 SYDVKM. CDR3 length: 15 residues. J lost 0 bases, V lost 9 bases, and 8 bases had no gene match. CDR3 in amino acids: CASDGTDYSNQPQHF. CDR3 nucleotide sequence: TGTGCCAGTGATGGGACAGATTATAGCAATCAGCCCCAGCATTTT.

CDR3 nucleotide sequence: TGCGCCAGCAGCCGGACAGGGCTTAGGGATGAGCAGTTCTTC. Translating gives CASSRTGLRDEQFF. The chain recombines TRBV4-1 with TRBJ2-1, with 8 bases identical to TRBD1. The V segment lost 4 bases and the J segment 8 bases; nucleotides outside the gene matches: 7. The CDR3 spans 14 residues. Germline values: CDR1 MGHRA, CDR2 YSYEKL.

This chain links TRBV30 with TRBJ1-5; D unresolved. The CDR3 runs to 14 residues. V lost 0 bases, J lost 3 bases, and 9 bases lay in between. Germline V CDR1 and CDR2: GTSNPN, SVGIG (reference sequence). The CDR3 DNA reads as TGTGCCTGGAGTGTACAACTACCCAATCAGCCCCAGCATTTT. This sequence encodes CAWSVQLPNQPQHF.

The rearrangement uses TRBV6-5 and TRBJ1-2; tentatively, D is TRBD1 (6 bases). Trimming left V 6 bases short and J 7 bases short, with 15 bases between. Germline CDR1 and CDR2: MNHEY and SVGAGI. The CDR3 sequence is 13 residues long. The CDR3 here is CASSSIDRTGYTF. DNA of the CDR3: TGTGCCAGCAGCTCCATAGACAGGACTGGCTACACCTTC.

This chain links TRBV5-1 with TRBJ2-2, with a possible D match to TRBD1 (5 bases). The germline V gene has CDR1 SGHRS and CDR2 YFSETQ. This CDR3 is 16 amino acids long. V lost 0 bases, J lost 0 bases, and 9 bases lay in between. The CDR3 region is CASSLARATNTGELFF. The DNA for the CDR3 is TGCGCCAGCAGCTTGGCCAGGGCCACGAACACCGGGGAGCTGTTTTTT.

J is TRBJ2-1 and V is TRBV5-1; 9 bases line up with TRBD2. The CDR3 contains 16 residues. V trimming: 4 bases; J trimming: 0 bases; junction bases outside the gene matches: 5. CDR1 and CDR2 (germline): SGHRS, YFSETQ. The CDR3, as DNA: TGCGCCAGCAGCGCCGCGGGGGGGAGCTCCTACAATGAGCAGTTCTTC. It translates to CASSAAGGSSYNEQFF. The variable domain in full, with the rest retrieved from reference TRBV5-1 and TRBJ2-1, is KAGVTQTPRYLIKTRGQQVTLSCSPISGHRSVSWYQQTPGQGLQFLFEYFSETQRNKGNFPGRFSGRQFSNSRSEMNVSTLELGDSALYLCASSAAGGSSYNEQFFGPGTRLTVL.

The chain employs TRBV28 and TRBJ2-1; 9 positions match TRBD1. Unmatched junction bases numbered 10, after V lost 5 bases and J lost 8 bases. Germline V gene data show CDR1 as MDHEN and CDR2 as SYDVKM. The CDR3 runs to 15 residues. DNA for the CDR3: TGTGCCAGCAGTACCCAGGACAGGGGTGGCGATGAGCAGTTCTTC. Translation: CASSTQDRGGDEQFF. The full variable domain, with the rest looked up from reference TRBV28 and TRBJ2-1, is DVKVTQSSRYLVKRTGEKVFLECVQDMDHENMFWYRQDPGLGLRLIYFSYDVKMKEKGDIPEGYSVSREKKERFSLILESASTNQTSMYLCASSTQDRGGDEQFFGPGTRLTVL.

This clone was seen a few times. The V and J genes are TRBV6-1 and TRBJ1-2; tentatively, D is TRBD1 (6 bases). Looked up from germline, CDR1 is MNHNS and CDR2 is SASEGT. Trimming cost V 2 bases and J 8 bases, with 15 bases left between them. CDR3 length: 14 amino acids. CDR3 DNA: TGTGCCAGCAGTGAATCGGGGGGCTCGTGGGGCTACACCTTC. Its translation: CASSESGGSWGYTF.

V gene TRBV5-1 combines with J gene TRBJ2-5; 15 positions agree with TRBD2. Trimming removed 4 bases from V and 4 bases from J; junction bases left unmatched: 5. CDR3 size: 16 residues. The germline V gene encodes CDR1 SGHRS and CDR2 YFSETQ. CDR3 sequence (DNA): TGCGCCAGCAGCATAGGACTAGCGGGGGGGCCAGAGACCCAGTACTTC. Protein product: CASSIGLAGGPETQYF.

V is TRBV6-5 and J is TRBJ2-3, with D perhaps TRBD2 (6 bases). The CDR3 extends over 16 amino acids. The V end was cut by 2 bases, the J end by 4 bases, with 16 bases between. CDR1 and CDR2 (germline): MNHEY, SVGAGI. As DNA, the CDR3 is TGTGCCAGCAGTTACAGATCGGGGGAATATGCAGATACGCAGTATTTT. This gives the protein CASSYRSGEYADTQYF.

As DNA, the CDR3 is TGTGCCTGGAGTGTCCTCGGCAGGGTGGGAACTGAAGCTTTCTTT. Its protein product is CAWSVLGRVGTEAFF. This rearrangement joins TRBV30 to TRBJ1-1, with D possibly being TRBD1 (5 bases). Germline values: CDR1 GTSNPN, CDR2 SVGIG (reference sequence). CDR3 length: 15 amino acids. Trimming took off 0 bases at V and 5 bases at J, with 16 bases between the two ends.

This sequence joins TRBV28 and TRBJ1-3; 10 bases match TRBD1. CDR1 is MDHEN and CDR2 is SYDVKM in the germline V gene. J was trimmed by 8 bases and V by 5 bases; bases with no gene match: 6. This CDR3 spans 14 amino acids. DNA of the CDR3: TGTGCCAGCAGTCGGGGACAGGGGTGGGACACCATATATTTT. It encodes CASSRGQGWDTIYF. The full variable domain, completed using reference TRBV28 and TRBJ1-3, is DVKVTQSSRYLVKRTGEKVFLECVQDMDHENMFWYRQDPGLGLRLIYFSYDVKMKEKGDIPEGYSVSREKKERFSLILESASTNQTSMYLCASSRGQGWDTIYFGEGSWLTVV.

The chain links TRBV7-9 to TRBJ2-1, with D maybe TRBD2 (5 bases). The germline V gene has CDR1 SEHNR and CDR2 FQNEAQ (reference sequence). The V end lost 2 bases, the J end lost 7 bases, and 18 bases lay between the germline ends. The CDR3 runs 16 residues. Here the CDR3 reads CASSLSGGPKGNEQFF. The CDR3 nucleotides read TGTGCCAGCAGCTTATCAGGCGGGCCAAAGGGAAATGAGCAGTTCTTC.

The V call is TRBV6-1, the J call TRBJ1-3; no firm D call. The V gene's germline CDR1 is MNHNS and CDR2 SASEGT. The CDR3 consists of 13 residues. Trimming cost V 3 bases and J 4 bases, with 7 bases left between them. CDR3 in amino acids: CASSEIRGNTIYF. CDR3 nucleotide sequence: TGTGCCAGCAGTGAGATCAGAGGAAACACCATATATTTT.

The V gene is TRBV7-9, the J gene TRBJ2-5; TRBD2 matches 10 bases. CDR1 is SEHNR, CDR2 FQNEAQ, per germline (reference sequence). The CDR3 extends over 17 amino acids. V dropped 5 bases and J dropped 4; count of bases not matched to a gene: 13. The CDR3 DNA follows: TGTGCCAGCAGCCTCGGAGGGGGAGCGGGGGGGTCAGAGACCCAGTACTTC. Translated: CASSLGGGAGGSETQYF.

The chain links TRBV25-1 to TRBJ2-5; D is unclear. The CDR3 is 15 amino acids. V was cut by 4 bases and J by 3 bases, with 15 bases left in between. Germline V gives CDR1 MGHDK, CDR2 SYGVNS. CDR3 nucleotide sequence: TGTGCCAGCAGTGGACAACGACGAGTAGAAGAGACCCAGTACTTC. Translating it yields CASSGQRRVEETQYF.

V and J are TRBV6-1 and TRBJ1-5, with D uncertain. Trimming took 4 bases from V and 4 from J, leaving 17 bases between them. The CDR3 is 16 residues long. The germline V gene encodes CDR1 MNHNS and CDR2 SASEGT. CDR3 sequence: CASSVVGRQLNQPQHF. The CDR3, as DNA: TGTGCCAGCAGTGTGGTCGGGAGGCAGTTAAATCAGCCCCAGCATTTT.

Regarding this clone: Other DNA sequences in this sample translate to the same CDR3. The CDR3 DNA reads as TGTGCCAGCAGCTTTGGAGGCGGGGGCTACACCTTC. Its translation is CASSFGGGGYTF. The V gene is TRBV7-2, the J gene TRBJ1-2; D not resolved. The germline V gene has CDR1 SGHTA and CDR2 FQGNSA. The CDR3 length is 12 residues. V shed 3 bases and J shed 8 bases, with 10 bases lying between them.